One T cell receptor beta chain is described in this entry. The target of this receptor is not known. No per-base quality is available; no much larger clone lies one base away. Library creation used the immunoSEQ multiplex PCR assay. Adaptive Biotechnologies handled the TCRB amplification, library preparation, sequencing and preliminary bioinformatics at Survey level resolution. For TCRB sequencing, genomic DNA from the sorted cTfh populations was amplified by multiplex PCR. The authors' pipeline ran thus. In R, clonality was calculated as 1 minus the normalized Shannon entropy, and the Gini index was computed using the R package ineq. Overlap score was the summed counts of shared sequences divided by total counts of all sequences in both compared samples. The significance of shared clonotypes was tested with Fisher's exact test, assuming a theoretical repertoire of 10^7 TCRB sequences. Drawn from immuneACCESS, this table holds only the in-frame rearrangements with V and J called that TCRdb kept. Clones are partly lost; checked studies trace under half to an unresolved V gene and leave the rest unexplained. V, J and clone size are taken as reported in that table, and D and trimming were inferred from the DNA itself. The sample table holds around 8,700 clones, of which 82% were seen once. About 4% of the sample is held by the ten biggest clonotypes.

The V and J ends are trimmed by 7 bases and 12 bases, leaving 13 bases between them. The CDR1 and CDR2 encoded by the germline V gene (reference sequence) are MNHNY and SVGAGI. Measured from the cysteine to the phenylalanine, the CDR3 is 10 residues long. CDR3 DNA is the only sequence kept; it has 30 bases, read in frame from the first base. According to the study, the label for this sample's time point signals: 2015-2016 season, 7 days after influenza vaccination. Adults received seasonal inactivated influenza vaccine (Fluvarix), and TCRB sequencing tracked sorted blood CD4 subsets before and after vaccination. To be eligible, subjects had to live in the community and must not have received influenza vaccine in the previous 6 months. Exclusions included influenza vaccine contraindications, substance abuse, HIV/AIDS, active malignancy, immunomodulatory medication and active illness such as respiratory infection. Between about 35 and 110 mL of blood was sampled per time point. Non-naive CD4+CXCR5+PD-1+ cells were defined as circulating Tfh and were sorted into ICOS+CD38+ and ICOS-CD38- fractions. PBMC were isolated using Ficoll-Paque PLUS or SepMate separation. Before DNA was extracted, the cell subsets were sorted from PBMC using a BD FACS Aria.

This specimen belongs to a study of follicular helper T cells after annual influenza vaccination (dated by TCRdb to the late 2010s). Background on the whole study: Blood was collected on days 0, 7 and 28 after each seasonal influenza vaccination. Some subjects were followed across successive annual vaccinations spanning the 2013-2014, 2014-2015 and 2015-2016 seasons to study recall of cTfh clones. One week after vaccination, a second recruited cohort of 12 to 13 subjects (Table S1) displayed a similar ICOS+CD38+ cTfh response. Six subjects had multi-year samples: four covered two vaccination seasons and two covered three seasons. The 2013-2014 samples were cryopreserved, while the 2015 samples were processed right after collection. Study-wide findings and limitations: Day 7 ICOS+CD38+ clones were most often found later in ICOS-CD38- cTfh, suggesting that subset may serve as a memory reservoir. Only about 10-20% of analyzed cells yielded productive TCRB sequences, so sampling of rare clonotypes was not possible. Successive annual vaccinations recalled a recurrent oligoclonal ICOS+CD38+ cTfh response that contained tetramer and AIM influenza-specific clonotypes. ICOS+CD38+ cTfh clonality correlated with the frequency of that population, and its change correlated with the change in circulating plasmablast frequency.

This TCR was recovered from an adult who received the influenza vaccine. The chain was built from TRBV6-6 and TRBJ2-7; the D gene is possibly TRBD1, with 6 bases matching. The specimen comprised CXCR5+ CD38- circulating T follicular helper cells from blood, sampled 7 days after influenza vaccination. Taken with the paper, the label for cell subset or site translates to: circulating Tfh, non-naive CD4+CXCR5+PD-1+ (ICOS+CD38+ or ICOS-CD38-). For the CDR3, the sequence is CASTGTTLYF. The DNA sequence is as follows: TGTGCCAGCACCGGGACAACGCTGTACTTC.